The rows below give T cell receptor beta chains drawn from one sample of a study of breast tumors, draining lymph nodes, adjacent tissues. TCRdb redid the calling of the multiplex PCR reads with MiXCR, one entry per CDR3 protein. The profile covers 50,000 to 75,000 distinct CDR3 sequences, with around 52% appearing a single time and approximately 18% taken by the ten largest. The sample taken for sequencing was breast tumor tissue. The source is a female donor with breast cancer. Some clones in this sample may be carry-over from other donors' samples. The CDR3 runs from the conserved cysteine through the conserved F or W. A D gene is named only where the DNA matches it firmly. The listing skips clone size in some rows; elsewhere it reads once, few, many or a size class.

TGTGCCAGCATCCCGACAGGGGGATATCATGGCTACACCTTC	CASIPTGGYHGYTF	TRBV2	TRBD1	many	TRBJ1-2
TGCAGTGCTAGAGAGGGGCGGGGGGGGTTTCGGTACGAGCAGTACTTC	CSAREGRGGFRYEQYF	TRBV20-1	TRBD2	NA	TRBJ2-7
TGTGCCAGCAGCTTGGGGCAGACCAGAAACACCATATATTTT	CASSLGQTRNTIYF	TRBV5-6	NA	NA	TRBJ1-3
TGTGCCGGCGGGGGGGGCACAGATACGCAGTATTTT	CAGGGGTDTQYF	TRBV24-1	TRBD2	NA	TRBJ2-3
TGTGCCAGCAGCTCTCTCGGACAGGCCGAGACCCTCCACTTT	CASSSLGQAETLHF	TRBV7-9	TRBD1	NA	TRBJ1-6
TGCAGCGTTGATTCGTGCGGGACAGAATACAATGAGCAGTTCTTC	CSVDSCGTEYNEQFF	TRBV29-1	NA	NA	TRBJ2-1
TGTGCCGGCGCCAACGGGGAAGCCTACGAGCAGTACTTC	CAGANGEAYEQYF	TRBV12-3/TRBV12-4	NA	NA	TRBJ2-7
TGTGCCTGGAGTGTACAGGACAGGGTAGGTCAGCCCCAGCATTTT	CAWSVQDRVGQPQHF	TRBV30	TRBD1	many	TRBJ1-5
TGCAGTGCATTGCGACTAGCGGGAGGTGTAGAGACCCAGTACTTC	CSALRLAGGVETQYF	TRBV20-1	TRBD2	NA	TRBJ2-5
TGTGCCAGCAGTGAATCCCAGGTGGTCCACTTT	CASSESQVVHF	TRBV6-1	NA	NA	TRBJ1-6
TGTGCCAGCAGCTTTGGGGGCCTCAATGAAAAACTGTTTTTT	CASSFGGLNEKLFF	TRBV7-6	NA	NA	TRBJ1-4
TGTGCCATCAGGGGTATCAGTGGTCCCTATGGCTACACCTTC	CAIRGISGPYGYTF	TRBV10-3	NA	NA	TRBJ1-2
TGTGCCAGCAGCCCATCAAGGCTTTCTCCGGGGGTGCAGTATTTT	CASSPSRLSPGVQYF	TRBV7-2	NA	NA	TRBJ2-3
TGTGCCAGCAGCTTCCCCGCAGATACGCAGTATTTT	CASSFPADTQYF	TRBV7-2	NA	many	TRBJ2-3
TGCAGTGCAAGTGGGGGGGGCCTGAACACTGAAGCTTTCTTT	CSASGGGLNTEAFF	TRBV20-1	NA	many	TRBJ1-1
TGCAGTGCTACGACCTTGATTAGCGTAAGCTCCTGCAATGAGCAGTTCTTC	CSATTLISVSSCNEQFF	TRBV20-1	NA	NA	TRBJ2-1
TGCGCCAGCAGCCAAGATCCACCGGGACAGGGGGCGAAGGAGCAGTACTTC	CASSQDPPGQGAKEQYF	TRBV4-1	TRBD1	NA	TRBJ2-7
TGCGCCAGCTCCCCGGGGGGCCACTCCTACAATGAGCAGTTCTTC	CASSPGGHSYNEQFF	TRBV5-1	NA	many	TRBJ2-1
TGCAGTGCTAGAGATCCTCCCTTTTCACCCCTCCACTTT	CSARDPPFSPLHF	TRBV20-1	NA	NA	TRBJ1-6
TGCAGTGCCGCCCTGACAGGGTATGGAAACACCATATATTTT	CSAALTGYGNTIYF	TRBV20-1	TRBD1	NA	TRBJ1-3
TGTGCCAGTAGTATGAGTCGGGGACAGGGGAATCAGCCCCAGCATTTT	CASSMSRGQGNQPQHF	TRBV19	TRBD1	many	TRBJ1-5
TGCAGTGCTAGAGCACCCACAGATACGCAGTATTTT	CSARAPTDTQYF	TRBV20-1	NA	NA	TRBJ2-3
TGCGCCAGCAGCCAAGAACACCGCCGACAGTATGATGGCTACACCTTC	CASSQEHRRQYDGYTF	TRBV4-3	NA	many	TRBJ1-2
TGTGCCAGCAGTCCCTCGGCCGTCCTTAGCAATCAGCCCCAGCATTTT	CASSPSAVLSNQPQHF	TRBV6-1	NA	many	TRBJ1-5
TGCGCCAGCAGCTTGGCACTAGCGGTTGTGGGGACCCAGTACTTC	CASSLALAVVGTQYF	TRBV5-1	TRBD2	once	TRBJ2-5
TGTGCCAGCAGCTACGGGACAACAGATACGCAGTATTTT	CASSYGTTDTQYF	TRBV6-5	NA	many	TRBJ2-3
TGTGCCAGCAGCCCCATTATGAATTTCACCGGGGAGCTGTTTTTT	CASSPIMNFTGELFF	TRBV7-2	NA	NA	TRBJ2-2
TGCAGCGTTCAAAGCGGGGGTACCCAAGAGACCCAGTACTTC	CSVQSGGTQETQYF	TRBV29-1	TRBD2	many	TRBJ2-5
TGTGCCAGCAGCCCGGGCACCTCTGGGGCCAACGTCCTGACTTTC	CASSPGTSGANVLTF	TRBV7-9	NA	NA	TRBJ2-6
TGCAGCGGACCATTCTACAATGAGCAGTTCTTC	CSGPFYNEQFF	TRBV29-1	NA	NA	TRBJ2-1
TGTGCCAGCAGCTTGGGACAGGGGACGAATGAAAAACTGTTTTTT	CASSLGQGTNEKLFF	TRBV11-2	TRBD1	many	TRBJ1-4
TGTGCCAGCAGCGCAGACAGCTACTATGGCTACACCTTC	CASSADSYYGYTF	TRBV7-9	NA	many	TRBJ1-2
TGTGCCTGGAGTGTACGACAGGGTCTGAGGGGCTACACCTTC	CAWSVRQGLRGYTF	TRBV30	TRBD1	many	TRBJ1-2
TGTGCCAGCGCCGGAGGGGGTACAGGGTACGAGCAGTACTTC	CASAGGGTGYEQYF	TRBV6-5	NA	many	TRBJ2-7
TGTGCCAGCAGCGCCGGGGCTCTTTATGGCTACACCTTC	CASSAGALYGYTF	TRBV6-5	NA	many	TRBJ1-2
TGTGCCAGCAGCCGAAGGGAAAATGAGCAGCCCCAGCATTTT	CASSRRENEQPQHF	TRBV12-3/TRBV12-4	NA	once	TRBJ1-5
TGTGCCAGCAGTTACTCGACAGGGCAGGGGCCCCAGCATTTT	CASSYSTGQGPQHF	TRBV7-8	TRBD1	NA	TRBJ1-5
TGTGCCAGCAGCAGATACGGACAGGGAGAGGGAGAAAAACTGTTTTTT	CASSRYGQGEGEKLFF	TRBV5-1	TRBD1	NA	TRBJ1-4
TGTGCCAGCAGCTTAACAGGGGGTTACGAGCAGTACTTC	CASSLTGGYEQYF	TRBV7-2	TRBD1	few	TRBJ2-7
TGTGCCAGCAGATGCACCGGGGGGGGTGTAGATACGCAGTATTTT	CASRCTGGGVDTQYF	TRBV12-3/TRBV12-4	TRBD2	few	TRBJ2-3